Shown below are 18 T cell receptor beta chains from a single sample sequenced in a study of blood T cell repertoires in COVID-19. Data came from immunoSEQ multiplex PCR; TCRdb stores just in-frame clones and leaves some out. This table holds approximately 320,000 clones, around 92% found once. Sequenced input: peripheral blood. These receptors were collected from a woman in her 30s with COVID-19, enrolled during active disease.

This clone came up a few times. At the DNA level, this CDR3 is encoded by other sequences in the same sample as well. The gene calls are TRBV12-3 or TRBV12-4 and TRBJ1-5; 7 positions match TRBD1. This CDR3 comprises 13 residues. The ends lost 8 bases at V and 7 bases at J; junction bases unmatched: 8. This CDR3 is CASSSGGGQPQHF. The CDR3, as DNA: TGTGCCAGCTCATCAGGGGGAGGACAGCCCCAGCATTTT.

The chain links TRBV7-9 to TRBJ2-7; 8 bases line up with TRBD1. The trim removed 4 bases at V and 4 bases at J, leaving 18 bases unmatched. Germline V gene data show CDR1 as SEHNR and CDR2 as FQNEAQ (reference sequence). The CDR3 extends over 18 amino acids. CDR3 nucleotide sequence: TGTGCCAGCAGCTCTACTGGACCGGACAGGGCGGCTGAGTACGAGCAGTACTTC. Translated: CASSSTGPDRAAEYEQYF.

This clone showed up just once. The chain employs TRBV7-2 and TRBJ2-7; TRBD2 agrees at 9 bases. After removal of 1 base from V and 6 bases from J, the junction contained 4 bases not matched to a gene. This CDR3 has 14 amino acids. The V gene's germline CDR1 is SGHTA and CDR2 FQGNSA. CDR3 region: CASSLGRGGREQYF. In DNA, the CDR3 is TGTGCCAGCAGCTTAGGGCGGGGGGGCCGCGAGCAGTACTTC.

This chain uses TRBV20-1 with TRBJ2-5, with a possible D match to TRBD1 (6 bases). CDR1 is DFQATT, CDR2 SNEGSKA, per germline (reference sequence). This CDR3 has 13 amino acids. Trimming cost V 3 bases and J 2 bases, with 10 bases left between them. The CDR3 is CSASDRSQETQYF. The DNA of the CDR3 is TGCAGTGCTAGTGACAGGTCTCAAGAGACCCAGTACTTC.

The chain is built from TRBV11-2 and TRBJ1-5, with unresolved D. V was cut by 9 bases and J by 4 bases, with 7 bases left in between. The CDR3 contains 11 residues. CDR1 and CDR2 from the germline V gene are SGHAT and FQNNGV. The chain's CDR3 is CASGQNQPQHF. CDR3 sequence (DNA): TGTGCCAGTGGCCAGAATCAGCCCCAGCATTTT.

Of note for this clone: This CDR3 is also generated by other DNA sequences in the sample. The gene calls are TRBV6-5 and TRBJ1-2; D perhaps matches TRBD1 (5 bases). V was cut by 0 bases and J by 2 bases, with 7 bases left in between. Germline lookup yields CDR1 MNHEY and CDR2 SVGAGI. The CDR3 runs 14 residues. The CDR3 sequence is CASSYSGGNYGYTF. The CDR3 region has the DNA TGTGCCAGCAGTTACTCTGGGGGGAACTATGGCTACACCTTC.

The chain combines TRBV6-5 with TRBJ2-1; TRBD2 agrees at 10 bases. Germline V lookup: CDR1 MNHEY, CDR2 SVGAGI. Germline trimming cut 7 bases from V and 4 bases from J; bases unmatched to any gene: 7. The CDR3 covers 15 residues. CDR3 bases: TGTGCCAGCACCCGAGCGGGGGGGATTTACAATGAGCAGTTCTTC. Translating it yields CASTRAGGIYNEQFF.

The chain couples TRBV6-5 to TRBJ1-3; the D is unclear. There are 15 residues in the CDR3. CDR1 and CDR2 from the germline V gene are MNHEY and SVGAGI. The V end lost 5 bases, the J end lost 2 bases, and 13 bases lay between the germline ends. The CDR3 nucleotides are TGTGCCAGCAGTCCTGGCAGGCTGGCTGGAAACACCATATATTTT. It encodes CASSPGRLAGNTIYF.

The rearrangement joins TRBV6-5 to TRBJ2-5; D is possibly TRBD2 (5 bases). Germline loops: CDR1 MNHEY, CDR2 SVGAGI. The CDR3 is 13 amino acids. The ends were cut back, 5 bases at V and 2 bases at J, with 9 bases in the middle. CDR3 in amino acids: CASSLANQETQYF. The CDR3 DNA follows: TGTGCCAGCAGTCTAGCAAATCAAGAGACCCAGTACTTC.

The chain's CDR3 is CASSFGRVQETQYF. The CDR3 region has the DNA TGCGCCAGCAGCTTCGGCAGGGTACAAGAGACCCAGTACTTC. J is TRBJ2-5 and V is TRBV5-1, with a possible D match to TRBD1 (5 bases). Germline lookup yields CDR1 SGHRS and CDR2 YFSETQ. The CDR3 runs 14 residues. Trimming pared 2 bases from V and 2 bases from J, leaving 10 bases between.

On this clone: Within the sample, other DNA sequences also encode this same CDR3. V usage is TRBV5-1 and J usage is TRBJ1-1, with D perhaps matching TRBD1 (5 bases). Germline lookup yields CDR1 SGHRS and CDR2 YFSETQ. The CDR3 has 15 amino acids. Trimming stripped 0 bases from V and 3 bases from J, with 12 bases between. The CDR3 protein is CASSLVIGGDTEAFF. CDR3 coding DNA: TGCGCCAGCAGCTTGGTGATCGGGGGTGACACTGAAGCTTTCTTT.

V gene TRBV5-6 combines with J gene TRBJ1-5, with a tentative D call TRBD1 (5 bases). CDR3 size: 16 residues. From germline, CDR1 is SGHDT and CDR2 YYEEEE. V lost 1 base and J 4 bases, leaving 15 bases between the germline ends. The DNA for the CDR3 is TGTGCCAGCAGCTTGTGGGGACTCACAGGAAATCAGCCCCAGCATTTT. Encoded protein: CASSLWGLTGNQPQHF.

The chain employs TRBV5-1 and TRBJ1-5; 10 bases line up with TRBD1. This CDR3 has 16 residues. In germline, CDR1 is SGHRS, CDR2 YFSETQ. V was clipped by 4 bases and J by 4 bases; unmatched bases: 8. In DNA form, the CDR3 reads TGCGCCAGCAGCCTCGGACAGGGGGGTACGAATCAGCCCCAGCATTTT. Translating gives CASSLGQGGTNQPQHF.

This clone was picked up one time. V gene TRBV2 combines with J gene TRBJ2-7; D uncertain. The CDR3 loop spans 16 amino acids. The germline V gene encodes CDR1 SNHLY and CDR2 FYNNEI. Trimming took off 4 bases at V and 2 bases at J, with 18 bases between the two ends. In DNA, the CDR3 is TGTGCCAGCAGTGTCTCACTTATAATAATTACCTACGAGCAGTACTTC. Amino acids: CASSVSLIIITYEQYF.

The chain joins TRBV2 to TRBJ2-7; possibly TRBD1 for D (5 bases). Germline V gene sequence: CDR1 SNHLY, CDR2 FYNNEI. CDR3 length: 17 residues. Trimming stripped 6 bases from V and 0 bases from J, with 21 bases between. This chain's CDR3 is CASSPLILQDPSYEQYF. For the CDR3, the DNA is TGTGCCAGCAGCCCGCTAATACTACAGGATCCCTCCTACGAGCAGTACTTC.

V gene TRBV15 combines with J gene TRBJ1-1; D might be TRBD1 (5 bases). The CDR3 has 16 amino acids. Trimming cost V 1 base and J 7 bases, with 19 bases left between them. From germline, CDR1 is LNHNV and CDR2 YYDKDF (reference sequence). Written as DNA, the CDR3 is TGTGCCACCAGCAGAGCCCTTACGACAGCCACTATTGAAGCTTTCTTT. This codes for CATSRALTTATIEAFF. Together with reference TRBV15 and TRBJ1-1, the CDR3 gives the full variable domain: DAMVIQNPRYQVTQFGKPVTLSCSQTLNHNVMYWYQQKSSQAPKLLFHYYDKDFNNEADTPDNFQSRRPNTSFCFLDIRSPGLGDTAMYLCATSRALTTATIEAFFGQGTRLTVV.

The V gene is TRBV2, the J gene TRBJ1-1, with 9 bases fitting TRBD1. CDR3 size: 14 residues. Germline CDR1 reads SNHLY; CDR2 reads FYNNEI. V was clipped by 6 bases and J by 9 bases; unmatched bases: 11. The CDR3, as DNA: TGTGCCAGCAGGTCCGGGACAGGGCAGTGGAAAGCTTTCTTT. Protein product: CASRSGTGQWKAFF.

The chain joins TRBV19 to TRBJ2-1; 8 nucleotides agree with TRBD1. This CDR3 comprises 15 residues. Trimming cost V 5 bases and J 6 bases; bases outside gene matches: 9. Germline CDR1 is LNHDA and CDR2 is SQIVND (reference sequence). The CDR3 region has the DNA TGTGCCAGTAGTGTAATGACAGGGGTGGGCAATGAGCAGTTCTTC. Amino acid sequence: CASSVMTGVGNEQFF.